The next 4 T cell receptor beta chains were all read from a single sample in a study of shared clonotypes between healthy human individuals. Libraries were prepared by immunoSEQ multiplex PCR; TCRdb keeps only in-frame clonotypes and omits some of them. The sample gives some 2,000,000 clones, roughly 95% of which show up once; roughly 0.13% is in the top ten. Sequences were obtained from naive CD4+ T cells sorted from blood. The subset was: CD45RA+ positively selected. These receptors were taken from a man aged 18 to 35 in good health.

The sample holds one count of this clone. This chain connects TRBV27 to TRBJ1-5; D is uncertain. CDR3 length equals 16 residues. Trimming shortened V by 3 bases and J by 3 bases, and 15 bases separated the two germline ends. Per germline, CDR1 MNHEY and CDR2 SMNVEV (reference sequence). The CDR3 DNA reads TGTGCCAGCAGTTTTAGTTCAATACTGCCCAATCAGCCCCAGCATTTT. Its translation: CASSFSSILPNQPQHF.

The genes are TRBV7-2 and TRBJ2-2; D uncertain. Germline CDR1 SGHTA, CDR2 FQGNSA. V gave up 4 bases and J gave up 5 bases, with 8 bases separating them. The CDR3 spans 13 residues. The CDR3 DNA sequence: TGTGCCAGCAGCTCCAGAAATACCGGGGAGCTGTTTTTT. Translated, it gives CASSSRNTGELFF. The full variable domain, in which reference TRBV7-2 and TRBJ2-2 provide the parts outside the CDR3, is GAGVSQSPSNKVTEKGKDVELRCDPISGHTALYWYRQSLGQGLEFLIYFQGNSAPDKSGLPSDRFSAERTGGSVSTLTIQRTQQEDSAVYLCASSSRNTGELFFGEGSRLTVL.

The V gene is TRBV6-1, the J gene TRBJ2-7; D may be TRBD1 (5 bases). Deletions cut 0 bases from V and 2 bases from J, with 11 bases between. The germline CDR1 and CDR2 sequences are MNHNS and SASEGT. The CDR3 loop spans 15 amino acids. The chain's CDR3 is CASSEAMAGTYEQYF. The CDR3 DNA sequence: TGTGCCAGCAGTGAAGCAATGGCAGGGACCTACGAGCAGTACTTC.

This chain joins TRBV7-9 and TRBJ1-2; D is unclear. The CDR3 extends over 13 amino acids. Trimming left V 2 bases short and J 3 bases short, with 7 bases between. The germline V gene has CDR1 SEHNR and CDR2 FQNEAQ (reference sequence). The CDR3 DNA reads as TGTGCCAGCAGCTTACCGGGTTACTATGGCTACACCTTC. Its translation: CASSLPGYYGYTF. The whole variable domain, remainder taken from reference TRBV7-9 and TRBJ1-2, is DTGVSQNPRHKITKRGQNVTFRCDPISEHNRLYWYRQTLGQGPEFLTYFQNEAQLEKSRLLSDRFSAERPKGSFSTLEIQRTEQGDSAMYLCASSLPGYYGYTFGSGTRLTVV.